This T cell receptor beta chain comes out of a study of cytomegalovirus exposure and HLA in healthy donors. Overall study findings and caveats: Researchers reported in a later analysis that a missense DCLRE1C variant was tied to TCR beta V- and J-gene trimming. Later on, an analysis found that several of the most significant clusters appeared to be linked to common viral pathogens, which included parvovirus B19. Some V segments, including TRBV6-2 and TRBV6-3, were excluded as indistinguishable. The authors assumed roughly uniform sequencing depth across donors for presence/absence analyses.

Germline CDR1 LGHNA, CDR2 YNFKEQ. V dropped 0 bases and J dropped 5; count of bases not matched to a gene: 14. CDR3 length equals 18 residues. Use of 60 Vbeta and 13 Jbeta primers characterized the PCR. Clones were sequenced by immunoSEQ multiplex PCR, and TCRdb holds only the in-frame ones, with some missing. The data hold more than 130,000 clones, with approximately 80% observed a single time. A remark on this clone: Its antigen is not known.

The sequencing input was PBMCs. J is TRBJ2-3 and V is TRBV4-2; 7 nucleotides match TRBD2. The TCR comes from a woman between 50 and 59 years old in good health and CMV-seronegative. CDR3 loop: CASSQESRGLPPGDTQYF. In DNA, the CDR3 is TGTGCCAGCAGCCAAGAGAGTAGGGGACTACCGCCGGGAGATACGCAGTATTTT.